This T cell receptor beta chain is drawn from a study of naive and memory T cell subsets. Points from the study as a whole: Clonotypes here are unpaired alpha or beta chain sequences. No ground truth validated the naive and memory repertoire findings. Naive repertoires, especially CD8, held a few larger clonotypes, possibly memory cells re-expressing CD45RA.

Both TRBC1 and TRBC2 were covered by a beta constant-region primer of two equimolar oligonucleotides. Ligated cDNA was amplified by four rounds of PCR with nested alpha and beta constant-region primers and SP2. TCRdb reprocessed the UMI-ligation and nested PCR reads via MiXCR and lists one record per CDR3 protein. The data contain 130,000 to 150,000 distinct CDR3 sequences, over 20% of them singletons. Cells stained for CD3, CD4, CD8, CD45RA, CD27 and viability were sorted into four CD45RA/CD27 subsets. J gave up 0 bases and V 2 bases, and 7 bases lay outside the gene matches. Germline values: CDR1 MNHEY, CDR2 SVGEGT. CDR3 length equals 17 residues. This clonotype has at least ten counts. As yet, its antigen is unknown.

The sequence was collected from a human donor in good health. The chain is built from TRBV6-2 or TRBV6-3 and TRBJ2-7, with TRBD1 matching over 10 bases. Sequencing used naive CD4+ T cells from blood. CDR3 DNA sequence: TGTGCCAGCAGTTACGCCCGTAGGACAGGGGGCTCCTACGAGCAGTACTTC. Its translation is CASSYARRTGGSYEQYF.